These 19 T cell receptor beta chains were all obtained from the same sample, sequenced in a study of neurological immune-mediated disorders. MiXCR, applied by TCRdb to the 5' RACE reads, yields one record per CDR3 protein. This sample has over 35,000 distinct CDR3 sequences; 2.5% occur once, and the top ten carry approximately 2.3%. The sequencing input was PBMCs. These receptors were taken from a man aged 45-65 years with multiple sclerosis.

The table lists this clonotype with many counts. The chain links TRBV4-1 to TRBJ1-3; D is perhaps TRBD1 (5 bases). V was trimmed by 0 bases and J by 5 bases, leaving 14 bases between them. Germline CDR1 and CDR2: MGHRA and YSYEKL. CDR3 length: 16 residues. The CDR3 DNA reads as TGCGCCAGCAGCCAAGATTTTTGGACATCAAGAAACACCATATATTTT. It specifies CASSQDFWTSRNTIYF.

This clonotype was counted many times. This CDR3 is CASRTFRGTKNIQYF. The CDR3 nucleotides are TGTGCCAGCAGAACCTTCAGGGGGACTAAAAACATTCAGTACTTC. The chain carries TRBV6-2 or TRBV6-3 and TRBJ2-4, with a weak D call TRBD1 (7 bases). The CDR3 is 15 amino acids. V lost 6 bases and J 4 bases, leaving 16 bases between the germline ends. CDR1 is MNHEY, CDR2 SVGEGT, per germline.

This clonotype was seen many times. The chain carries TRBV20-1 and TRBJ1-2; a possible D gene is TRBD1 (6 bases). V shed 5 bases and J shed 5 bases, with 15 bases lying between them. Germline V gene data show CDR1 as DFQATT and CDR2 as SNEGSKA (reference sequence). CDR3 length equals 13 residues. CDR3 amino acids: CSAEQGFGYGYTF. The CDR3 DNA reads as TGCAGTGCTGAACAGGGTTTCGGTTATGGCTACACCTTC.

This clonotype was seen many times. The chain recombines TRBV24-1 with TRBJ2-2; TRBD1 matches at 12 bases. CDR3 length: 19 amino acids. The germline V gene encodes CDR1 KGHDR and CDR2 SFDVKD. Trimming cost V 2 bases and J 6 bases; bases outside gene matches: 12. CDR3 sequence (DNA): TGTGCCACCAGTGATTCCACCGGGACAGGGGGCTTTCTCGCCGGGGAGCTGTTTTTT. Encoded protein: CATSDSTGTGGFLAGELFF.

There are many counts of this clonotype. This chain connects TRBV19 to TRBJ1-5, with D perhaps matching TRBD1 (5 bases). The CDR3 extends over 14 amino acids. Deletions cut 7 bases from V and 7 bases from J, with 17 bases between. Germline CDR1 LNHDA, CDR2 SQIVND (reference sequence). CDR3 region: CASNRGRGPQPQHF. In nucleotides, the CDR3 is TGTGCCAGTAACCGGGGCAGAGGGCCACAGCCCCAGCATTTT.

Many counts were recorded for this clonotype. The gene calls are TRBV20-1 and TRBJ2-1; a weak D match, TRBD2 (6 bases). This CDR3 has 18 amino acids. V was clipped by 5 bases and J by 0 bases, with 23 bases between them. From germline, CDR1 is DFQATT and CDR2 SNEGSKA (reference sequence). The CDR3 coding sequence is TGCAGTGCTGGACTACGCCCGGTTGGGCTAGACTCCTACAATGAGCAGTTCTTC. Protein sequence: CSAGLRPVGLDSYNEQFF.

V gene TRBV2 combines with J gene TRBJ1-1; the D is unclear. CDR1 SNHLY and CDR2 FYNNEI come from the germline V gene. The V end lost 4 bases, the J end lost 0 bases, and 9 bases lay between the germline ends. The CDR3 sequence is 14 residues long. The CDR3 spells CASSVRQVNTEAFF. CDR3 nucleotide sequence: TGTGCCAGCAGTGTGAGACAAGTGAACACTGAAGCTTTCTTT. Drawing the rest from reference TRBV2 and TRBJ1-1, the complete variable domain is EPEVTQTPSHQVTQMGQEVILRCVPISNHLYFYWYRQILGQKVEFLVSFYNNEISEKSEIFDDQFSVERPDGSNFTLKIRSTKLEDSAMYFCASSVRQVNTEAFFGQGTRLTVV.

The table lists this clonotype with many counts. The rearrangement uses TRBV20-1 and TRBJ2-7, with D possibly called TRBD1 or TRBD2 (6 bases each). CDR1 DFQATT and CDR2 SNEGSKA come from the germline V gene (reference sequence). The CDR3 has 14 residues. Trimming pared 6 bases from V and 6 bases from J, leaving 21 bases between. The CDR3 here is CSAPPRGRDREQYF. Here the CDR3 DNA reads TGCAGTGCCCCACCTCGGGGGCGGGATCGCGAGCAGTACTTC.

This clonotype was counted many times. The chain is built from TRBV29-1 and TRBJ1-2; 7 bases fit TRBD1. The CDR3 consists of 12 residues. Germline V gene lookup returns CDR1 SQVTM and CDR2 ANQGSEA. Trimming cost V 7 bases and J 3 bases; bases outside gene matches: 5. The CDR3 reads CSGGQDDYGYTF. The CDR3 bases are TGCAGCGGTGGACAGGACGACTATGGCTACACCTTC.

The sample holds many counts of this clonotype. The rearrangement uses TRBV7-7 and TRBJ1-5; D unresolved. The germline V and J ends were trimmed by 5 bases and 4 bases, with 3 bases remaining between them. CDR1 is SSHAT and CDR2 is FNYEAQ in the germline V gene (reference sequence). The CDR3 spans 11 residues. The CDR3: CASSANQPQHF. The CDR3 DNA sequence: TGTGCCAGCAGCGCAAATCAGCCCCAGCATTTT.

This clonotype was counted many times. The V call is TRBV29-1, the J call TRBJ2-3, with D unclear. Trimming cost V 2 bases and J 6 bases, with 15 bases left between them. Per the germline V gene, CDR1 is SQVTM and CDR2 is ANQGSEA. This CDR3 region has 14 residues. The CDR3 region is CSVERNLGFDTQYF. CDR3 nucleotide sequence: TGCAGCGTTGAAAGAAATCTAGGTTTCGATACGCAGTATTTT.

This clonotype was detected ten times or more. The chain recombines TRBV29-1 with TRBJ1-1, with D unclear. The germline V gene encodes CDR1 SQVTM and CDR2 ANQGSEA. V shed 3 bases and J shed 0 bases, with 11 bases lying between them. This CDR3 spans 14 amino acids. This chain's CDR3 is CSVESFRMNTEAFF. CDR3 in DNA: TGCAGCGTTGAGTCATTTCGTATGAACACTGAAGCTTTCTTT.

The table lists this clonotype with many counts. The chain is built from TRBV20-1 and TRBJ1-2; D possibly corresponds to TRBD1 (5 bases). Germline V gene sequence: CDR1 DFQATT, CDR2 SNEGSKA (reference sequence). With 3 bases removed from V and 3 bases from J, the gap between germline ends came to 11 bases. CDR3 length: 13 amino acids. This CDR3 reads CSASQGRDYGYTF. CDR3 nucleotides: TGCAGTGCTAGTCAGGGACGGGACTATGGCTACACCTTC.

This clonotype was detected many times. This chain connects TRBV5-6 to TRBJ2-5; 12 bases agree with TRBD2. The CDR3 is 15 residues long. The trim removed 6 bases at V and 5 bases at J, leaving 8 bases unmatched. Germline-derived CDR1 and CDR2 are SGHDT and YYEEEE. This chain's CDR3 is CASTSTSGGSETQYF. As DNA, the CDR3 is TGTGCCAGCACATCGACTAGCGGGGGCTCGGAGACCCAGTACTTC.

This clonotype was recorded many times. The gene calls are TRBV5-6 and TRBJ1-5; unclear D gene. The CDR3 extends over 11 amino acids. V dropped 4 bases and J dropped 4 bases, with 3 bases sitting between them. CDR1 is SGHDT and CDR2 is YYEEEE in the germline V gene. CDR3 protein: CASSRNQPQHF. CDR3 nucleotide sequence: TGTGCCAGCAGCCGGAATCAGCCCCAGCATTTT.

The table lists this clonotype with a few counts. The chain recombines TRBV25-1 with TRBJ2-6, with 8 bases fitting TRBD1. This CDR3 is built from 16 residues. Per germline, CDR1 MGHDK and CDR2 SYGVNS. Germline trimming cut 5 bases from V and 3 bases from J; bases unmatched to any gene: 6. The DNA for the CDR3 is TGTGCCAGCAGTCCGACAGGGGAGTATGGGGCCAACGTCCTGACTTTC. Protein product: CASSPTGEYGANVLTF.

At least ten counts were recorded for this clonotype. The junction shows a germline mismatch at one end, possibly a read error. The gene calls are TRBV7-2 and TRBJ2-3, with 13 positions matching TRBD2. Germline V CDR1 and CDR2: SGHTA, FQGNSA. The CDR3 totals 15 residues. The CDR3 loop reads CASSPTSGGAETQYF. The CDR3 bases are TGTGCCAGCAGCCCCACTAGCGGGGGGGCAGAAACGCAGTATTTT. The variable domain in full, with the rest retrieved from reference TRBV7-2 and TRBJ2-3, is GAGVSQSPSNKVTEKGKDVELRCDPISGHTALYWYRQSLGQGLEFLIYFQGNSAPDKSGLPSDRFSAERTGGSVSTLTIQRTQQEDSAVYLCASSPTSGGAETQYFGPGTRLTVL.

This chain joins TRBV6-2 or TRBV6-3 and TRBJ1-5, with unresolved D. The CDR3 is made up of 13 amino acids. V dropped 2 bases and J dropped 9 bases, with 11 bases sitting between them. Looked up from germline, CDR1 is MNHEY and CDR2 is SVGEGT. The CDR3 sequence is CASSYRAARPQHF. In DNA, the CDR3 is TGTGCCAGCAGTTACCGGGCGGCCCGGCCCCAGCATTTT.

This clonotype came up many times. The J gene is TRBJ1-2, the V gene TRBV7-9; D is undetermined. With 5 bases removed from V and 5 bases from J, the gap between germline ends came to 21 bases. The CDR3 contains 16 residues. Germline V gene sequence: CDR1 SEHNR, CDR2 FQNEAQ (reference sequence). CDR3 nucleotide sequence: TGTGCCAGCAGCCCCAACCTCAGGAACTTTATTTATGGCTACACCTTC. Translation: CASSPNLRNFIYGYTF.